The 18 T cell receptor beta chains in this list originate from one sample, sequenced in a study of tumor and adjacent non-tumor tissue in lung cancer. TCRbeta libraries were built with three rounds of nested PCR, modified from ARM-PCR. TCRdb re-called the multiplex PCR reads with MiXCR, one entry per CDR3 protein. The table shows under 95,000 distinct CDR3 sequences, with just over 65% occurring only once. The template was RNA from unsorted bulk tissue. Sequencing input: lung tumor tissue. Source of these receptors: a man between 60 and 75 years old with non-small cell lung cancer.

In its sample, this clonotype was seen many times. The chain couples TRBV12-3 or TRBV12-4 to TRBJ2-5; D remains ambiguous. The CDR3 is 13 residues long. Deletions cut 3 bases from V and 2 bases from J, with 7 bases between. The CDR3 loop is CASSLFRQETQYF. The CDR3 nucleotides are TGTGCCAGCAGTTTGTTCAGACAAGAGACCCAGTACTTC.

The rearrangement uses TRBV30 and TRBJ1-5, with TRBD1 identical over 9 bases. The length of the CDR3 is 13 residues. Trimming cost V 3 bases and J 9 bases; bases outside gene matches: 6. In germline, CDR1 is GTSNPN, CDR2 SVGIG (reference sequence). Here the CDR3 reads CAWRDRGGRPQHF. DNA for the CDR3: TGTGCCTGGAGGGACAGGGGTGGGAGGCCCCAGCATTTT.

In the case of this clonotype: A clone one base away is much larger, so this may be a read error. This chain links TRBV11-2 with TRBJ2-6; 7 bases fit TRBD1. The CDR3 is made up of 15 amino acids. Germline V gives CDR1 SGHAT, CDR2 FQNNGV. CDR3 residues: CASSFDRAGANVPTF. The CDR3 DNA follows: TGTGCCAGCAGCTTCGACAGGGCTGGGGCCAACGTCCCGACTTTC.

As for this clonotype: This may be a read error: a much more frequent sequence differs by one nucleotide. V and J are TRBV28 and TRBJ2-6, with D perhaps matching TRBD1 (5 bases). The CDR3 totals 15 residues. CDR1 is MDHEN, CDR2 SYDVKM, per germline. V was cut by 6 bases and J by 2 bases, with 11 bases left in between. The CDR3 here is CASRVGATGANVLTF. The DNA of the CDR3 is TGTGCCAGCAGAGTTGGGGCGACTGGGGCCAACGTCCTGACTTTC.

The rearrangement uses TRBV5-1 and TRBJ2-1, with 7 bases matching TRBD1. Germline assignment: CDR1 SGHRS and CDR2 YFSETQ. J gave up 8 bases and V 4 bases, and 9 bases lay outside the gene matches. This CDR3 is built from 14 residues. CDR3 residues: CASSLGQDYDEQFF. CDR3 in DNA: TGCGCCAGCAGCCTAGGACAGGATTACGATGAGCAGTTCTTC.

Concerning this clonotype itself: One end of the junction is discordant with germline, which a read error may explain. This sequence joins TRBV12-3 or TRBV12-4 and TRBJ2-7; weak D call: TRBD2 (6 bases). This CDR3 has 13 amino acids. CDR3 bases: TGTGCCAACAGTCCCGAACACCGTAGCGGGCAGTACTTC. It translates to CANSPEHRSGQYF.

Comments on this clonotype: Sequence at one end of the junction differs from germline and may be a read error. This chain uses TRBV10-3 with TRBJ1-5; possibly TRBD1 for D (6 bases). Germline V lookup: CDR1 ENHRY, CDR2 SYGVKD. This CDR3 contains 14 residues. CDR3: CAIRETGHRQPQHF. CDR3 sequence (DNA): TGTGCCATCCGTGAAACAGGGCATCGGCAGCCCCAGCATTTT.

As regards this clonotype: This may be a read error, as it is one base from a much larger clone. The chain uses TRBV7-9 and TRBJ1-1; TRBD1 matches at 8 bases. CDR1 SEHNR and CDR2 FQNEAQ come from the germline V gene (reference sequence). This CDR3 has 15 amino acids. The CDR3 DNA reads as TGTGTCAGCAGCTTTGGGACAGGACGGTCCACTGAAGCTTTCTTT. Translated: CVSSFGTGRSTEAFF.

This clonotype was found many times. J is TRBJ2-1 and V is TRBV12-3 or TRBV12-4; D is unresolved. This CDR3 spans 11 amino acids. Trimming stripped 4 bases from V and 2 bases from J, with 0 bases between. This CDR3 reads CASSSYNEQFF. CDR3 nucleotide sequence: TGTGCCAGCAGTTCCTACAATGAGCAGTTCTTC.

In its sample, this clonotype was seen once. Just one base apart from a much larger clone, this may be a read error. The chain has TRBV14 and TRBJ2-1; 8 bases match TRBD1. The V gene's germline CDR1 is SGHDN and CDR2 FVKESK. The CDR3 runs to 20 residues. This CDR3 reads CANSSGGPGTGSSSYNEQFF. CDR3 DNA: TGTGCCAACAGCTCCGGAGGTCCCGGGACAGGCAGTAGCTCCTACAATGAGCAGTTCTTC.

The table lists this clonotype with a count of one. An end of the junction differs from the germline gene, which may be a read error. The chain recombines TRBV6-2 or TRBV6-3 with TRBJ2-1; 9 bases agree with TRBD1. Germline CDR1 MNHEY, CDR2 SVGEGT. The CDR3 length is 15 residues. The CDR3 reads CASSSGTGNRKEQFF. In DNA form, the CDR3 reads TGTGCCAGTAGTTCCGGGACAGGGAATCGCAAGGAGCAGTTCTTC.

By sample share, this clonotype is medium-sized. CDR3 loop: CAISGGGRWDEQFF. In DNA, the CDR3 is TGTGCCATCAGTGGCGGGGGCCGGTGGGATGAGCAGTTCTTC. The chain uses TRBV10-3 and TRBJ2-1, with D tentatively TRBD2 (7 bases). Germline V CDR1 and CDR2: ENHRY, SYGVKD. The length of the CDR3 is 14 residues. Between the trimmed V and J ends, which lost 4 bases and 8 bases, there was a span of 15 bases.

In this sample, this clonotype turned up a few times. The chain uses TRBV15 and TRBJ2-5; D is unresolved. V gave up 3 bases and J gave up 5 bases, with 13 bases separating them. Per the germline V gene, CDR1 is LNHNV and CDR2 is YYDKDF (reference sequence). There are 14 residues in the CDR3. The CDR3 is CATSRETQRETQYF. The CDR3 DNA is TGTGCCACCAGCAGGGAGACCCAGAGGGAGACCCAGTACTTC.

For this clonotype: One junction end does not reproduce the germline sequence, and a read error may be involved. The rearrangement uses TRBV11-3 and TRBJ1-2; D is ambiguous. The CDR3 has 13 amino acids. Germline V CDR1 and CDR2: SGHNT, YENEEA. This chain's CDR3 is CASNLARLDCYTF. In DNA form, the CDR3 reads TGTGCCAGCAACTTAGCCAGGTTGGACTGCTACACCTTC.

In the case of this clonotype: The junction departs from the called germline gene at one end, perhaps through a read error. The chain links TRBV11-1 to TRBJ1-1; D not resolved. The CDR3 loop spans 13 amino acids. The V gene's germline CDR1 is SGHAT and CDR2 FQDESV (reference sequence). CDR3 DNA: TGTGCCAGCACCCGATCCCAGAACACTGAAGCTTACTTT. Its protein product is CASTRSQNTEAYF.

Many counts were recorded for this clonotype. This chain uses TRBV12-3 or TRBV12-4 with TRBJ2-1, with 9 bases lining up with TRBD2. V shed 5 bases, J shed 4 bases, and the junction held 12 bases outside the gene matches. The CDR3 runs to 17 residues. CDR3 nucleotides: TGTGCCAGCAGTCTCCCCCCAGCGGGGGGCGGATACAATGAGCAGTTCTTC. Residues: CASSLPPAGGGYNEQFF.

Concerning this clonotype: The junction does not match germline at one end; this may be a read error. This sequence joins TRBV2 and TRBJ2-1, with 9 bases lining up with TRBD2. Germline CDR1 and CDR2: SNHLY and FYNNEI. The CDR3 runs to 15 residues. The CDR3 DNA is TGTGCCAGCCCCACTAGGCGGGGGGGCTACAATGAGCAATTCTTC. Encoded protein: CASPTRRGGYNEQFF.

About this clonotype itself: A junction end diverges from the germline sequence, so it may reflect a read error. The genes are TRBV6-1 and TRBJ2-2; no definite D call. This CDR3 contains 13 residues. CDR1 and CDR2 (germline): MNHNS, SASEGT. The CDR3 DNA reads as TGTGCCAGCAGTGGAATAGTTTTTGGGAAGCTATTTTTT. Protein: CASSGIVFGKLFF.